These T cell receptor beta chains were read from a single sample in a study of cytomegalovirus exposure and HLA in healthy donors. Some clones are missing from TCRdb's copy, which holds only in-frame ones; the method was immunoSEQ multiplex PCR. Among 170,000 or so clones, 84% were seen once, and the ten largest hold around 5%. The specimen was PBMCs. These TCRs come from a girl aged 10 to 17 in good health and CMV-seropositive. The CDR3 runs from the conserved cysteine through the conserved F or W. The D gene is left open where the match is weak. The size field is filled for only some rows; it gives once, few, many or a size class.

CDR3 protein: CASHDAGETQYF; CDR3 DNA: TGTGCCAGCCACGACGCGGGGGAGACCCAGTACTTC; J gene: TRBJ2-5; clone size: NA; D gene: NA; V gene: TRBV11-2
CDR3 protein: CASGLVRSGREGGNQPQHF; CDR3 DNA: TGTGCTAGTGGTTTGGTACGTTCGGGCAGGGAGGGCGGCAATCAGCCCCAGCATTTT; J gene: TRBJ1-5; clone size: few; D gene: NA; V gene: TRBV12-5
CDR3 protein: CAWSPGLSTNEKLFF; CDR3 DNA: TGTGCCTGGAGTCCAGGCCTCTCAACTAATGAAAAACTGTTTTTT; J gene: TRBJ1-4; clone size: few; D gene: NA; V gene: TRBV30
CDR3 protein: CASSYRGQRHQPQHF; CDR3 DNA: TGTGCCAGCAGCTACAGGGGGCAAAGGCATCAGCCCCAGCATTTT; J gene: TRBJ1-5; clone size: NA; D gene: TRBD1; V gene: TRBV6-1
CDR3 protein: CASSFTWTGTEANYGYTF; CDR3 DNA: TGTGCCAGCAGCTTCACGTGGACCGGGACAGAAGCTAACTATGGCTACACCTTC; J gene: TRBJ1-2; clone size: NA; D gene: TRBD1; V gene: TRBV5-5
CDR3 protein: CASSSGQGLGYTF; CDR3 DNA: TGCGCCAGCAGCTCCGGACAGGGACTCGGCTACACCTTC; J gene: TRBJ1-2; clone size: NA; D gene: TRBD1; V gene: TRBV5-1
CDR3 protein: CASSLAEGLEAFF; CDR3 DNA: TGTGCCAGCAGCTTAGCGGAGGGACTTGAGGCTTTCTTT; J gene: TRBJ1-1; clone size: NA; D gene: NA; V gene: TRBV7-8
CDR3 protein: CASSLRPKGVLNEQFF; CDR3 DNA: TGTGCCAGCAGCTTACGACCAAAGGGGGTATTAAATGAGCAGTTCTTC; J gene: TRBJ2-1; clone size: NA; D gene: NA; V gene: TRBV7-3
CDR3 protein: CASSPGGANTEAFF; CDR3 DNA: TGTGCCAGCAGCCCGGGGGGGGCGAACACTGAAGCTTTCTTT; J gene: TRBJ1-1; clone size: few; D gene: NA; V gene: TRBV9
CDR3 protein: CASSQDLGGTEAFF; CDR3 DNA: TGCGCCAGCAGCCAAGATCTGGGGGGCACTGAAGCTTTCTTT; J gene: TRBJ1-1; clone size: few; D gene: NA; V gene: TRBV4-1
CDR3 protein: CAVILSGQPNSPLHF; CDR3 DNA: TGTGCCGTCATTCTCAGTGGACAGCCAAATTCACCCCTCCACTTT; J gene: TRBJ1-6; clone size: NA; D gene: NA; V gene: TRBV30
CDR3 protein: CASSLGQENTEAFF; CDR3 DNA: TGTGCCAGTAGTTTGGGACAGGAAAACACTGAAGCTTTCTTT; J gene: TRBJ1-1; clone size: NA; D gene: TRBD1; V gene: TRBV19
CDR3 protein: CASSLTGANNEQFF; CDR3 DNA: TGTGCCAGCAGTCTCACAGGGGCCAACAATGAGCAGTTCTTC; J gene: TRBJ2-1; clone size: once; D gene: TRBD1; V gene: TRBV27
CDR3 protein: CASRMGQTGSYGYTF; CDR3 DNA: TGTGCCAGCCGAATGGGACAGACGGGATCCTATGGCTACACCTTC; J gene: TRBJ1-2; clone size: NA; D gene: TRBD1; V gene: TRBV2
CDR3 protein: CASSGGPRNYNEQFF; CDR3 DNA: TGTGCCAGCAGCGGGGGGCCTCGCAATTACAATGAGCAGTTCTTC; J gene: TRBJ2-1; clone size: NA; D gene: NA; V gene: TRBV9
CDR3 protein: CASSPRGDRGLRGTGELFF; CDR3 DNA: TGTGCCAGCAGCCCACGGGGGGACAGGGGGCTGAGGGGGACCGGGGAGCTGTTTTTT; J gene: TRBJ2-2; clone size: NA; D gene: TRBD1; V gene: TRBV11-2
CDR3 protein: CASSLYGGFTDTQYF; CDR3 DNA: TGCGCCAGCAGCTTGTATGGGGGGTTCACAGATACGCAGTATTTT; J gene: TRBJ2-3; clone size: NA; D gene: NA; V gene: TRBV5-1
CDR3 protein: CASSLKTGQANTGELFF; CDR3 DNA: TGCGCCAGCAGCTTGAAGACAGGGCAAGCGAACACCGGGGAGCTGTTTTTT; J gene: TRBJ2-2; clone size: NA; D gene: TRBD1; V gene: TRBV4-1
CDR3 protein: CASSSGGGKGGSEQYF; CDR3 DNA: TGTGCCAGCAGCTCCGGGGGGGGGAAAGGCGGGAGCGAGCAGTACTTC; J gene: TRBJ2-7; clone size: NA; D gene: TRBD2; V gene: TRBV7-9
CDR3 protein: CASSAGVGLETQYF; CDR3 DNA: TGTGCCAGCAGTGCGGGGGTAGGGCTAGAGACCCAGTACTTC; J gene: TRBJ2-5; clone size: NA; D gene: TRBD2; V gene: TRBV7-2
CDR3 protein: CASSLGLAGGAYKQYF; CDR3 DNA: TGCGCCAGCAGCCTTGGACTAGCGGGGGGCGCCTACAAGCAGTACTTC; J gene: TRBJ2-7; clone size: NA; D gene: TRBD2; V gene: TRBV5-1
CDR3 protein: CASSLSLDRPRDTQYF; CDR3 DNA: TGTGCCAGCAGTTTATCGCTCGACAGGCCTCGGGATACGCAGTATTTT; J gene: TRBJ2-3; clone size: NA; D gene: NA; V gene: TRBV27
CDR3 protein: CASSGEGYSNQPQHF; CDR3 DNA: TGTGCCAGCAGCGGGGAGGGGTATAGCAATCAGCCCCAGCATTTT; J gene: TRBJ1-5; clone size: NA; D gene: NA; V gene: TRBV4-2
CDR3 protein: CASSTTSTTDTQYF; CDR3 DNA: TGCGCCAGCAGCACCACTAGCACCACAGATACGCAGTATTTT; J gene: TRBJ2-3; clone size: NA; D gene: NA; V gene: TRBV5-1
CDR3 protein: CASSGTSGGAGELFF; CDR3 DNA: TGCGCCAGCAGCGGCACTAGCGGGGGGGCCGGGGAGCTGTTTTTT; J gene: TRBJ2-2; clone size: NA; D gene: TRBD2; V gene: TRBV5-1
CDR3 protein: CASSWSRGPSYEQYF; CDR3 DNA: TGCGCCAGCAGCTGGAGCAGGGGGCCCTCCTACGAGCAGTACTTC; J gene: TRBJ2-7; clone size: once; D gene: TRBD1; V gene: TRBV5-1
CDR3 protein: CASSQDRTGENQPQHF; CDR3 DNA: TGCGCCAGCAGCCAAGATAGGACAGGGGAAAATCAGCCCCAGCATTTT; J gene: TRBJ1-5; clone size: NA; D gene: TRBD1; V gene: TRBV4-1
CDR3 protein: CAWRAPGQGRNSPLHF; CDR3 DNA: TGTGCCTGGAGGGCTCCGGGACAGGGACGGAATTCACCCCTCCACTTT; J gene: TRBJ1-6; clone size: NA; D gene: TRBD1; V gene: TRBV30
CDR3 protein: CASSLGAGQGFHEQYF; CDR3 DNA: TGTGCCAGCAGCTTAGGGGCGGGACAGGGGTTCCACGAGCAGTACTTC; J gene: TRBJ2-7; clone size: NA; D gene: TRBD1; V gene: TRBV11-3
CDR3 protein: CASSPNRGNMNTEAFF; CDR3 DNA: TGTGCCAGCAGTCCTAACAGGGGGAACATGAACACTGAAGCTTTCTTT; J gene: TRBJ1-1; clone size: few; D gene: TRBD1; V gene: TRBV7-3
CDR3 protein: CASRPGLENNEQFF; CDR3 DNA: TGTGCCAGCAGACCTGGACTAGAGAACAATGAGCAGTTCTTC; J gene: TRBJ2-1; clone size: NA; D gene: TRBD2; V gene: TRBV5-8
CDR3 protein: CASSEGTASLGGYTF; CDR3 DNA: TGCGCCAGCAGCGAAGGGACAGCGAGTTTGGGCGGCTACACCTTC; J gene: TRBJ1-2; clone size: NA; D gene: TRBD1; V gene: TRBV5-1
CDR3 protein: CSVGSSRGGNEQFF; CDR3 DNA: TGCAGCGTTGGGTCCTCGCGGGGGGGCAATGAGCAGTTCTTC; J gene: TRBJ2-1; clone size: NA; D gene: TRBD2; V gene: TRBV29-1
CDR3 protein: CASSEARGYTF; CDR3 DNA: TGTGCCAGCAGTGAAGCGCGGGGCTACACCTTC; J gene: TRBJ1-2; clone size: NA; D gene: NA; V gene: TRBV2
CDR3 protein: CASSYEHGGLGETQYF; CDR3 DNA: TGTGCCAGCAGTTACGAACACGGGGGTTTAGGAGAGACCCAGTACTTC; J gene: TRBJ2-5; clone size: few; D gene: NA; V gene: TRBV6-5
CDR3 protein: CAIQGAGTEAFF; CDR3 DNA: TGTGCCATCCAGGGGGCGGGGACTGAAGCTTTCTTT; J gene: TRBJ1-1; clone size: NA; D gene: TRBD1; V gene: TRBV2
CDR3 protein: CASSRRRGANEKLFF; CDR3 DNA: TGTGCCAGCAGCCGAAGGAGGGGCGCTAATGAAAAACTGTTTTTT; J gene: TRBJ1-4; clone size: few; D gene: NA; V gene: TRBV25-1